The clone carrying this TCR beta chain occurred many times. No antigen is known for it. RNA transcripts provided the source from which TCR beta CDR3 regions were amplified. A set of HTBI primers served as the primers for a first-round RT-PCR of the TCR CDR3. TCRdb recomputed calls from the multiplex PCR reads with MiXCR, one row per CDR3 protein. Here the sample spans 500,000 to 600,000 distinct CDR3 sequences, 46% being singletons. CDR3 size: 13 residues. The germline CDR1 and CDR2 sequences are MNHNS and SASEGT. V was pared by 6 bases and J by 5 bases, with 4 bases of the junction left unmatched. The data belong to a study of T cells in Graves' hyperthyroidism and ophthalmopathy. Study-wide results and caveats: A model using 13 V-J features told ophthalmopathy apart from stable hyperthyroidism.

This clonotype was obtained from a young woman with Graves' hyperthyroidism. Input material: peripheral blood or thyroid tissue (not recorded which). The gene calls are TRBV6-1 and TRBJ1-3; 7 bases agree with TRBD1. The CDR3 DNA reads TGTGCCAGCAGGCAGGGACAGCGAAACACCATATATTTT. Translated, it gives CASRQGQRNTIYF.